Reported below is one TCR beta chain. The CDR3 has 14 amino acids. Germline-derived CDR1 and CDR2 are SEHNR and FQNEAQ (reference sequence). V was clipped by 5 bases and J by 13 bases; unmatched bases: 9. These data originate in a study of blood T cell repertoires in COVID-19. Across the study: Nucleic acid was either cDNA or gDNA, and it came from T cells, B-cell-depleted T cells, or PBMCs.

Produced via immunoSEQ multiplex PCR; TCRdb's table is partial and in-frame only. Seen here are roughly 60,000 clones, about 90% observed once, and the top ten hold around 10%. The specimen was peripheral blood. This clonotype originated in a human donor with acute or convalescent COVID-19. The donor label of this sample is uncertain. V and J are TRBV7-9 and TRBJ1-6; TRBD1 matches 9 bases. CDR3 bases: TGTGCCAGCAGCAACGGACAGGGGCCCTCGCCCCTCCACTTT. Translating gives CASSNGQGPSPLHF.